A single sample gave rise to the 11 T cell receptor beta chains below, sequenced in a study of blood T cell repertoires in COVID-19. Libraries were prepared by immunoSEQ multiplex PCR; TCRdb keeps only in-frame clonotypes and omits some of them. The table has a few hundred thousand clones, approximately 86% seen once. The specimen sequenced was peripheral blood. These receptors were taken from a woman aged 60-75 years with COVID-19, enrolled during active disease.

This clone appeared once. The gene calls are TRBV30 and TRBJ2-7; tentatively, D is TRBD1 (5 bases). Germline lookup yields CDR1 GTSNPN and CDR2 SVGIG (reference sequence). V gave up 2 bases and J gave up 0 bases, with 17 bases separating them. This CDR3 comprises 16 residues. The CDR3 nucleotides are TGTGCCTGGAGTTCTCCCCCAGGGCAAAGCTCCTACGAGCAGTACTTC. This translates into CAWSSPPGQSSYEQYF.

V and J are TRBV5-8 and TRBJ1-2; D not certain. This CDR3 spans 8 amino acids. Trimming stripped 4 bases from V and 13 bases from J, with 5 bases between. CDR1 SGHTS and CDR2 YDEGEE come from the germline V gene. The CDR3 sequence is CASSPSTF. In nucleotides, the CDR3 is TGTGCCAGCAGCCCCAGCACCTTC.

This clone was found a few times. V usage is TRBV15 and J usage is TRBJ1-1; possible D gene TRBD1, 6 bases. This CDR3 spans 12 amino acids. The V end lost 4 bases, the J end lost 9 bases, and 12 bases lay between the germline ends. Germline-derived CDR1 and CDR2 are LNHNV and YYDKDF (reference sequence). Here the CDR3 reads CATSNRDTKAFF. The DNA for the CDR3 is TGTGCCACCAGCAACCGGGACACCAAAGCTTTCTTT.

The chain employs TRBV5-1 and TRBJ1-3, with a weak D call TRBD1 (5 bases). Per the germline V gene, CDR1 is SGHRS and CDR2 is YFSETQ. Trimming stripped 4 bases from V and 2 bases from J, with 13 bases between. There are 15 residues in the CDR3. Written as DNA, the CDR3 is TGCGCCAGCAGCCCGGCGGGACCTCCTGGAAACACCATATATTTT. Its translation is CASSPAGPPGNTIYF.

This clone was observed a single time. The chain links TRBV5-5 to TRBJ1-1; the D is unclear. The V and J ends lost 4 bases and 3 bases respectively, with 7 bases between them. Germline assignment: CDR1 SGHKS and CDR2 YYEKEE (reference sequence). This CDR3 is 12 amino acids long. CDR3 nucleotide sequence: TGTGCCAGCAGCCTACAGCACACTGAAGCTTTCTTT. Encoded protein: CASSLQHTEAFF.

The chain recombines TRBV7-9 with TRBJ1-1; possibly TRBD1 for D (5 bases). The CDR3 runs 16 residues. The V gene's germline CDR1 is SEHNR and CDR2 FQNEAQ (reference sequence). The germline V and J ends were trimmed by 4 bases and 0 bases, with 15 bases remaining between them. The CDR3 reads CASSSDPGLMNTEAFF. Here the CDR3 DNA reads TGTGCCAGCAGCTCCGATCCGGGACTCATGAACACTGAAGCTTTCTTT.

The chain carries TRBV6-5 and TRBJ1-2, with D hard to call. V lost 0 bases to trimming and J lost 4 bases, with 9 bases between them. The CDR3 is 14 residues long. The germline V gene has CDR1 MNHEY and CDR2 SVGAGI. The CDR3 sequence: CASSYSGVSYGYTF. In nucleotides, the CDR3 is TGTGCCAGCAGTTACTCCGGTGTATCCTATGGCTACACCTTC.

This chain links TRBV19 with TRBJ1-2, with D tentatively TRBD1 (5 bases). V gave up 2 bases and J gave up 7 bases, with 11 bases separating them. The V gene's germline CDR1 is LNHDA and CDR2 SQIVND (reference sequence). This CDR3 has 13 residues. CDR3 bases: TGTGCCAGTAGTATACGGGGGGACCGTGGCTACACCTTC. This encodes CASSIRGDRGYTF.

This clone was seen more than once but under ten times. The rearrangement uses TRBV5-6 and TRBJ2-2; a possible D gene is TRBD1 (6 bases). CDR3 length equals 16 residues. In germline, CDR1 is SGHDT, CDR2 YYEEEE. Deletions cut 2 bases from V and 3 bases from J, with 14 bases between. Here the CDR3 reads CASSLTGRGYTGELFF. Here the CDR3 DNA reads TGTGCCAGCAGCTTAACGGGCAGGGGATACACCGGGGAGCTGTTTTTT.

The gene calls are TRBV2 and TRBJ2-5, with D possibly being TRBD1 (7 bases). CDR1 and CDR2 (germline): SNHLY, FYNNEI. V was pared by 5 bases and J by 8 bases, with 18 bases between. The CDR3 length is 14 residues. The CDR3, as DNA: TGTGCCAGCAGTCAGGGGGGAAGTCGCCCCACCCAGTACTTC. Its translation is CASSQGGSRPTQYF.

The chain uses TRBV5-1 and TRBJ1-3; 7 nucleotides line up with TRBD1. From germline, CDR1 is SGHRS and CDR2 YFSETQ. V lost 3 bases and J lost 0; bases outside the gene matches: 6. The CDR3 is made up of 16 amino acids. The CDR3 sequence is CASSSGQPISGNTIYF. The CDR3 DNA reads as TGCGCCAGCAGCTCGGGACAGCCTATCTCTGGAAACACCATATATTTT.